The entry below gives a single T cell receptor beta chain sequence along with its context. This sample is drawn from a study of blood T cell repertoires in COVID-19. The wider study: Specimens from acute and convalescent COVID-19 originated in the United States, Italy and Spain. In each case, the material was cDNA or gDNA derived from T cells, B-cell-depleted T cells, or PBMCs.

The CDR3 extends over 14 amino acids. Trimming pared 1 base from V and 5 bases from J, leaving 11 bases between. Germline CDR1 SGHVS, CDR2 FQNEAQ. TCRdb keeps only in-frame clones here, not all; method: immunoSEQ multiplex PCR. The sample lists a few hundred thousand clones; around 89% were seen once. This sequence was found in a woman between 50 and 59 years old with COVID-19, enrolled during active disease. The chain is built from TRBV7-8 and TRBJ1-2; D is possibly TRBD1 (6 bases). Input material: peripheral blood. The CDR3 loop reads CASSLGGGRYGYTF. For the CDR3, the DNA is TGTGCCAGCAGCTTAGGCGGGGGGCGGTATGGCTACACCTTC.